This T cell receptor beta chain was identified in a study of T cell repertoires in cytomegalovirus infection. About the research overall: The study used recently identified HLA-C-restricted and well-studied HLA-B-restricted CMV epitopes. It was the public TCR beta signatures that indicated both CMV infection and matching HLA type. The study, taken as a whole, reports: Clonotype analysis showed dominance of the ex vivo response by HLA-C-restricted CMV-specific TCR beta clonotypes. Frequencies of public TCR beta families were cumulated, and this identified carriers of CMV plus the relevant HLA.

V shed 5 bases and J 4 bases; nucleotides not matched to a gene: 3. This CDR3 region has 15 residues. CDR1 is SGHTA, CDR2 FQGNSA, per germline. One entry per CDR3 protein, called by TCRdb with MiXCR from the reads. The sample comprises a few hundred thousand distinct CDR3 sequences, 33% of which are singletons, and roughly 16% rests with the top ten. In its sample, this clonotype was seen a few times. Its specificity is unknown. The receptor was isolated from a human donor in good health (CMV status not recorded). Some clones in this sample may be carry-over from other donors' samples. The gene calls are TRBV7-2 and TRBJ2-2; TRBD2 agrees at 11 bases. Sequenced here: cultured PBMCs, sampled from culture after CMV antigen stimulation. The CDR3 region is CASSVGLAATGELFF. As DNA, the CDR3 is TGTGCCAGCAGCGTGGGACTAGCGGCCACCGGGGAGCTGTTTTTT. Full variable domain (outside the CDR3, taken from reference TRBV7-2 and TRBJ2-2): GAGVSQSPSNKVTEKGKDVELRCDPISGHTALYWYRQSLGQGLEFLIYFQGNSAPDKSGLPSDRFSAERTGGSVSTLTIQRTQQEDSAVYLCASSVGLAATGELFFGEGSRLTVL.